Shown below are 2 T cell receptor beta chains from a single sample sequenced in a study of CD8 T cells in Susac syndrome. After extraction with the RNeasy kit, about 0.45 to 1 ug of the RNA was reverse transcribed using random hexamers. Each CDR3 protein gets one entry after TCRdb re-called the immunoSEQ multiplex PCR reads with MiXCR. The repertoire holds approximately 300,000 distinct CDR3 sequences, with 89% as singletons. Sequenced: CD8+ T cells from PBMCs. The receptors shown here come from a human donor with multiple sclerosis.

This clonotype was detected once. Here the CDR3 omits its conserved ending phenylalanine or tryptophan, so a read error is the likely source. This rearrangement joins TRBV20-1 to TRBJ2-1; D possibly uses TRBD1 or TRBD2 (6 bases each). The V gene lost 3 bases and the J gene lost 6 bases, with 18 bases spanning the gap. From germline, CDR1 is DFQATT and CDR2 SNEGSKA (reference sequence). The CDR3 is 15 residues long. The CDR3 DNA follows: TGCAGTGCTAGGGACCGGGGGCTAGTCGGCAATGAGCAGTTCTCC. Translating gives CSARDRGLVGNEQFS.

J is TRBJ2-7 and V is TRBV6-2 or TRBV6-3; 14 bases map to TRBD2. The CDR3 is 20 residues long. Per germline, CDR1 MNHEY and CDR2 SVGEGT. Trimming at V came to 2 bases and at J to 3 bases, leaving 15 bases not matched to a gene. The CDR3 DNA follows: TGTGCCAGCAGTTACCCGGGCCTCGGGACTAGCGGGAGTTTGTTCTACGAGCAGTACTTC. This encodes CASSYPGLGTSGSLFYEQYF.